This TCR beta chain was profiled in a study of tumor-infiltrating lymphocytes in primary liver carcinoma. Across the study: Samples returned roughly 3.5 to 7.5 million productive TCRbeta reads, a yield that was similar across tissue types. Study results and limitations: Tumor-adjacent and tumor-blood pairs shared less of their repertoires than tumor region pairs shared.

Unsorted whole blood served as the source of blood RNA, and germline DNA was extracted as well. These patients lived with chronic HBV infection and had never been treated. Researchers generated TCR beta cDNA from roughly 520 ng of total RNA, relying on a constant-region primer. Libraries covering TCR beta were generated through three nested multiplex PCR rounds (using a slightly modified ARM-PCR). Two initial PCR rounds of approximately 10 cycles each paired TRBV1-TRBV30 forward primers with a C-beta reverse primer. TCRdb fed the multiplex PCR reads into MiXCR, producing one record per CDR3 protein. Here the sample spans fewer than 350,000 distinct CDR3 sequences, less than 70% being singletons. CDR3 length equals 18 residues. The germline gives CDR1 MNHEY, CDR2 SVGAGI. The V end lost 3 bases, the J end lost 0 bases, and 20 bases lay between the germline ends. The table lists this clonotype with a few counts. Antigen: not known.

The rearrangement joins TRBV6-5 to TRBJ1-1; D is unresolved. The sample was peripheral blood. This sequence was found in a man aged 40-50 years with primary liver carcinoma and hepatitis B virus infection. The CDR3 nucleotides read TGTGCCAGCAGTTATTCGTCCCTGGGGAGGTTTCTGAACACTGAAGCTTTCTTT. This encodes CASSYSSLGRFLNTEAFF.